This T cell receptor beta chain was captured in a study of T cells in tuberculosis. After thawing and overnight rest, PBMC were stained with GMM-loaded CD1B tetramer, viability dye and anti-CD3 for sorting. The CD1B tetramers carried C32 glucose monomycolate purified from Rhodococcus equi. Looked up from germline, CDR1 is MDHEN and CDR2 is SYDVKM. This CDR3 has 13 residues. Trimming left V 5 bases short and J 0 bases short, with 8 bases between. Profiling relied on immunoSEQ multiplex PCR, and the TCRdb table lists in-frame clones only, not all of them. The data show more than 45,000 clones, with over 75% seen just once and roughly 22% held by the top ten.

Sequenced: CD1b-GMM tetramer-negative cells sorted from PBMCs. V and J are TRBV28 and TRBJ2-7; D perhaps matches TRBD1 (5 bases). This TCR derives from an adult woman with latent tuberculosis. The CDR3 DNA follows: TGTGCCAGCAGTACAGGAACCTCCTACGAGCAGTACTTC. Translated: CASSTGTSYEQYF.